The next 30 T cell receptor beta chains were all read from a single sample in a study of cytomegalovirus exposure and HLA in healthy donors. The study ran its PCR with 60 Vbeta and 13 Jbeta primers. Sequencing used immunoSEQ multiplex PCR; TCRdb keeps in-frame clones, though not all of them. The sample yields approximately 110,000 clones, 70% to 80% seen once. The sequencing input was PBMCs. All receptors come from a woman aged 40 to 50 in good health and CMV-seropositive.

The chain is built from TRBV19 and TRBJ1-2; D is unclear. This CDR3 is 14 amino acids long. Germline V gene sequence: CDR1 LNHDA, CDR2 SQIVND (reference sequence). Trimming pared 3 bases from V and 4 bases from J, leaving 12 bases between. The CDR3 region has the DNA TGTGCCAGTAGTATGTTGGTAGCTTCCTATGGCTACACCTTC. This gives the protein CASSMLVASYGYTF.

The rearrangement links TRBV4-1 to TRBJ2-7; TRBD2 aligns across 8 bases. V lost 1 base and J lost 0; bases outside the gene matches: 5. The CDR3 contains 16 residues. Germline V lookup: CDR1 MGHRA, CDR2 YSYEKL. The CDR3 region has the DNA TGCGCCAGCAGCCAAGCAGAGCGGGGGTACTCCTACGAGCAGTACTTC. Protein sequence: CASSQAERGYSYEQYF.

The chain links TRBV10-3 to TRBJ1-3, with D perhaps TRBD1 (6 bases). Germline V gene data show CDR1 as ENHRY and CDR2 as SYGVKD. The CDR3 totals 13 residues. Between the trimmed V and J ends, which lost 6 bases and 2 bases, there was a span of 8 bases. CDR3 in amino acids: CAIRGHTGNTIYF. CDR3 bases: TGTGCCATCAGGGGACATACTGGAAACACCATATATTTT.

The chain is built from TRBV2 and TRBJ2-5; 8 nucleotides match TRBD1. This CDR3 has 16 residues. Trimming at V came to 4 bases and at J to 2 bases, leaving 9 bases not matched to a gene. CDR1 SNHLY and CDR2 FYNNEI come from the germline V gene. CDR3 residues: CASSGDRDRIQETQYF. The CDR3 DNA sequence: TGTGCCAGCAGTGGAGACCGGGACAGGATTCAAGAGACCCAGTACTTC.

The chain carries TRBV29-1 and TRBJ1-5, with 8 bases matching TRBD1. This CDR3 contains 14 residues. The V and J ends lost 5 bases and 0 bases, in that order; junction bases with no gene match: 3. Germline CDR1 is SQVTM and CDR2 is ANQGSEA. CDR3 protein: CSVRGQGSNQPQHF. The CDR3 DNA sequence: TGCAGCGTTCGCGGACAGGGTAGCAATCAGCCCCAGCATTTT.

This chain links TRBV18 with TRBJ2-7, with unresolved D. The germline V gene encodes CDR1 KGHSH and CDR2 LQKENI. Trimming removed 4 bases at V and 0 bases at J, with 13 bases between. The CDR3 runs 15 residues. The CDR3 nucleotides are TGTGCCAGCTCACTCTATTCTAGGAGCTCCTACGAGCAGTACTTC. It yields the protein CASSLYSRSSYEQYF.

The rearrangement links TRBV28 to TRBJ1-2, with 8 bases fitting TRBD1. CDR3 length equals 15 residues. Germline assignment: CDR1 MDHEN and CDR2 SYDVKM. V lost 6 bases and J lost 4; bases outside the gene matches: 10. The CDR3 DNA reads as TGTGCCAGCAGCTTGGGACAGGCCCCTCCCTATGGCTACACCTTC. Amino acids: CASSLGQAPPYGYTF.

The V call is TRBV4-3, the J call TRBJ2-7; perhaps TRBD1 as D (5 bases). CDR1 is LGHNA, CDR2 YSLEER, per germline. The CDR3 length is 18 residues. Trimming shortened V by 0 bases and J by 3 bases, and 21 bases separated the two germline ends. The CDR3 here is CASSQDSRVDGEGYEQYF. The CDR3 coding sequence is TGCGCCAGCAGCCAAGATTCCAGGGTTGATGGGGAAGGCTACGAGCAGTACTTC.

V and J are TRBV2 and TRBJ2-2; TRBD2 matches 9 bases. The CDR3 spans 16 residues. Trimming took 4 bases from V and 4 from J; bases not matched to a gene: 7. The germline V gene encodes CDR1 SNHLY and CDR2 FYNNEI. The CDR3 reads CASSGLAGGPTGELFF. The CDR3 bases are TGTGCCAGCAGTGGTTTGGCGGGGGGGCCCACCGGGGAGCTGTTTTTT.

This chain uses TRBV5-1 with TRBJ2-2, with TRBD2 matching over 8 bases. The ends lost 3 bases at V and 7 bases at J; junction bases unmatched: 11. The CDR3 length is 16 residues. Germline V gene lookup returns CDR1 SGHRS and CDR2 YFSETQ. The CDR3, as DNA: TGCGCCAGCAGCTCAGAGCGGAGGCTAGCGGGCGGGGAGCTGTTTTTT. Translated, it gives CASSSERRLAGGELFF.

In its sample, this clone was seen once. The V gene is TRBV19, the J gene TRBJ1-2; 7 bases are shared with TRBD1. The germline CDR1 and CDR2 sequences are LNHDA and SQIVND (reference sequence). CDR3 length equals 14 residues. J gave up 7 bases and V 0 bases, and 5 bases lay outside the gene matches. CDR3 in amino acids: CASSIDGTASGYTF. In DNA, the CDR3 is TGTGCCAGTAGTATAGATGGGACAGCAAGTGGCTACACCTTC.

CDR3 DNA sequence: TGTGCCAGCAGCCGAAGGGAGTACACTGAAGCTTTCTTT. Residues: CASSRREYTEAFF. The chain has TRBV4-2 and TRBJ1-1; no reliable D call. V was trimmed by 4 bases and J by 3 bases, leaving 9 bases between them. This CDR3 is built from 13 residues. CDR1 and CDR2 from the germline V gene are LGHNA and YNFKEQ.

The V and J genes are TRBV5-4 and TRBJ1-2; 10 nucleotides line up with TRBD1. Looked up from germline, CDR1 is SGHNT and CDR2 is YYREEE (reference sequence). There are 18 residues in the CDR3. Losses at the gene ends were 1 base for V and 4 bases for J; bases not matched to a gene: 13. CDR3 DNA sequence: TGTGCCAGCAGCTTGTCCGACAGGGGGCGGCCCCTAGGCTATGGCTACACCTTC. Protein product: CASSLSDRGRPLGYGYTF.

CDR3 amino acids: CASSIAQGYQPQHF. The CDR3 nucleotides read TGTGCCAGTAGTATAGCACAGGGGTATCAGCCCCAGCATTTT. The rearrangement joins TRBV19 to TRBJ1-5; 7 bases align to TRBD1. This CDR3 is built from 14 residues. Germline V gives CDR1 LNHDA, CDR2 SQIVND (reference sequence). Germline trimming cut 1 base from V and 5 bases from J; bases unmatched to any gene: 2. Supplemented by reference TRBV19 and TRBJ1-5, the full variable domain reads DGGITQSPKYLFRKEGQNVTLSCEQNLNHDAMYWYRQDPGQGLRLIYYSQIVNDFQKGDIAEGYSVSREKKESFPLTVTSAQKNPTAFYLCASSIAQGYQPQHFGDGTRLSIL.

The J gene is TRBJ1-2, the V gene TRBV20-1; D ambiguous. Deletions cut 4 bases from V and 10 bases from J, with 7 bases between. CDR3 length equals 9 residues. From germline, CDR1 is DFQATT and CDR2 SNEGSKA (reference sequence). DNA for the CDR3: TGCAGTGCTATCTTCCCCTACACCTTC. Protein sequence: CSAIFPYTF.

The genes are TRBV4-2 and TRBJ2-7, with D maybe TRBD1 (6 bases). V was pared by 1 base and J by 3 bases, with 13 bases between. The CDR3 extends over 15 amino acids. In germline, CDR1 is LGHNA, CDR2 YNFKEQ. The CDR3, as DNA: TGTGCCAGCAGCCAAGGATCCAGGGGCGACTACGAGCAGTACTTC. It translates to CASSQGSRGDYEQYF.

The J gene is TRBJ1-5, the V gene TRBV28; 7 bases map to TRBD1. V was pared by 3 bases and J by 11 bases, with 10 bases of the junction left unmatched. Germline CDR1 and CDR2: MDHEN and SYDVKM. CDR3 length: 14 amino acids. The CDR3 sequence: CASSFRQGPPSQHF. The CDR3 DNA reads as TGTGCCAGCAGTTTCCGACAGGGACCCCCATCCCAGCATTTT.

The rearrangement uses TRBV4-3 and TRBJ1-6, with no clear D. CDR3 length: 14 amino acids. CDR1 and CDR2 from the germline V gene are LGHNA and YSLEER. The V and J ends lost 0 bases and 6 bases respectively, with 6 bases between them. The CDR3: CASSQDPGNSPLHF. The CDR3 DNA reads TGCGCCAGCAGCCAAGATCCGGGTAATTCACCCCTCCACTTT.

The chain carries TRBV15 and TRBJ2-2; D is perhaps TRBD1 (5 bases). The CDR3 is 16 amino acids. Trimming took 5 bases from V and 3 from J, leaving 16 bases between them. The germline gives CDR1 LNHNV, CDR2 YYDKDF (reference sequence). CDR3 residues: CATSPGSPRDTGELFF. The CDR3 region has the DNA TGTGCCACCAGCCCTGGGTCGCCCAGGGACACCGGGGAGCTGTTTTTT. Based on the CDR3 plus reference TRBV15 and TRBJ2-2, the full variable domain is DAMVIQNPRYQVTQFGKPVTLSCSQTLNHNVMYWYQQKSSQAPKLLFHYYDKDFNNEADTPDNFQSRRPNTSFCFLDIRSPGLGDTAMYLCATSPGSPRDTGELFFGEGSRLTVL.

This clone was seen a handful of times. The CDR3 DNA reads TGTGCCAGCAGTCGCGCGGCGCCGAACACTGAAGCTTTCTTT. This codes for CASSRAAPNTEAFF. The rearrangement joins TRBV6-6 to TRBJ1-1; D remains ambiguous. The CDR3 has 14 residues. Trimming took 5 bases from V and 1 from J, leaving 11 bases between them. Germline values: CDR1 MNHNY, CDR2 SVGAGI (reference sequence).

The V and J genes are TRBV2 and TRBJ1-1; D uncertain. The CDR3 is made up of 14 amino acids. Per germline, CDR1 SNHLY and CDR2 FYNNEI. V was clipped by 5 bases and J by 4 bases, with 14 bases between them. The CDR3 DNA sequence: TGTGCCAGCAGTCGAGAAACCGGGAGCACTGAAGCTTTCTTT. Translated: CASSRETGSTEAFF.

The V gene is TRBV10-3, the J gene TRBJ1-1, with no clear D. Germline V lookup: CDR1 ENHRY, CDR2 SYGVKD. V gave up 3 bases and J gave up 1 base, with 6 bases separating them. The CDR3 has 13 residues. CDR3 region: CAISELQNTEAFF. The CDR3 region has the DNA TGTGCCATCAGTGAATTACAGAACACTGAAGCTTTCTTT.

The chain joins TRBV9 to TRBJ2-1; perhaps TRBD2 as D (6 bases). Deletions cut 0 bases from V and 0 bases from J, with 7 bases between. The CDR3 sequence is 15 residues long. In germline, CDR1 is SGDLS, CDR2 YYNGEE. The CDR3: CASSVVGSSYNEQFF. The CDR3 DNA follows: TGTGCCAGCAGCGTAGTCGGGAGCTCCTACAATGAGCAGTTCTTC.

This clone was picked up a small number of times. The chain recombines TRBV7-6 with TRBJ1-1, with D tentatively TRBD1 (6 bases). CDR3 length equals 14 residues. Trimming removed 1 base from V and 4 bases from J, with 10 bases in between. Germline V gene lookup returns CDR1 SGHVS and CDR2 FNYEAQ. DNA of the CDR3: TGTGCCAGCAGCTTAGGGGGGCGGGTCACTGAAGCTTTCTTT. This encodes CASSLGGRVTEAFF.

This clone was observed once. The chain combines TRBV6-4 with TRBJ2-2, with 7 nucleotides matching TRBD1. With V trimmed by 6 bases and J by 5 bases, 9 bases remained unmatched. Per the germline V gene, CDR1 is MRHNA and CDR2 is SNTAGT. This CDR3 is 15 amino acids long. The CDR3 protein is CASSRQGDGTGELFF. CDR3 nucleotide sequence: TGTGCCAGCAGCAGACAGGGAGATGGTACCGGGGAGCTGTTTTTT.

The chain carries TRBV2 and TRBJ1-1, with 8 nucleotides matching TRBD1. Unmatched junction bases numbered 5, after V lost 4 bases and J lost 1 base. Germline lookup yields CDR1 SNHLY and CDR2 FYNNEI. The CDR3 sequence is 15 residues long. The CDR3 loop is CASSGRDRWNTEAFF. In DNA form, the CDR3 reads TGTGCCAGCAGTGGCCGGGACAGGTGGAACACTGAAGCTTTCTTT.

This sequence joins TRBV4-1 and TRBJ1-5; perhaps TRBD1 as D (6 bases). V shed 2 bases and J shed 4 bases, with 9 bases lying between them. The CDR3 extends over 14 amino acids. The germline V gene encodes CDR1 MGHRA and CDR2 YSYEKL. CDR3 coding DNA: TGCGCCAGCAGCCAAACAGGGTTGAATCAGCCCCAGCATTTT. Amino acid sequence: CASSQTGLNQPQHF.

The chain employs TRBV27 and TRBJ1-6; 8 nucleotides match TRBD1. J gave up 7 bases and V 5 bases, and 1 base lay outside the gene matches. The CDR3 consists of 13 residues. Germline CDR1 reads MNHEY; CDR2 reads SMNVEV (reference sequence). In DNA form, the CDR3 reads TGTGCCAGCAGTACAGGGGGAAATTCACCCCTCCACTTT. This encodes CASSTGGNSPLHF.

The J gene is TRBJ2-2, the V gene TRBV4-2; 16 nucleotides match TRBD2. Germline CDR1 is LGHNA and CDR2 is YNFKEQ. The CDR3 runs to 17 residues. V was clipped by 4 bases and J by 6 bases; unmatched bases: 5. The CDR3 bases are TGTGCCAGCAGCCCCCCGGGACTAGCGGGGGGGTCCGGGGAGCTGTTTTTT. It specifies CASSPPGLAGGSGELFF.

The chain has TRBV25-1 and TRBJ1-6; no clear D. Trimming took 6 bases from V and 8 from J, leaving 14 bases between them. Germline V gene sequence: CDR1 MGHDK, CDR2 SYGVNS. CDR3 length: 14 residues. The CDR3 DNA sequence: TGTGCCAGCAGCGATGACAAGTTCCATTCACCCCTCCACTTT. Protein sequence: CASSDDKFHSPLHF.